The 28 T cell receptor beta chains in this list originate from one sample, sequenced in a study of CD8+CD57+ T cells in acquired aplastic anemia. For CDR3 and TCR beta VDJ profiling, genomic DNA was the template used. Each CDR3 protein gets one entry after TCRdb re-called the reads with MiXCR. There are over 150,000 distinct CDR3 sequences in the sample; approximately 40% occur only once, and 1.1% lies in the top ten. Sequencing used sorted CD4+, CD8+, or CD8+CD57+ T cells (not recorded which) from PBMCs. The origin of the receptors is a human donor in good health.

This clonotype was observed at least ten times. This chain links TRBV7-3 with TRBJ1-6, with 8 bases aligning to TRBD1. Germline V gene lookup returns CDR1 SGHTA and CDR2 FQGTGA. V trimming: 1 base; J trimming: 5 bases; junction bases outside the gene matches: 13. CDR3 length: 19 amino acids. The CDR3, as DNA: TGTGCCAGCAGCTTAAGCGGTGTAACAGGGGGTTCAGATAATTCACCCCTCCACTTT. Translation: CASSLSGVTGGSDNSPLHF.

Notes on this clonotype: A much larger clone lies one base from this, so it may be a read error. This rearrangement joins TRBV7-2 to TRBJ2-1; D not resolved. CDR3 length: 15 amino acids. Germline CDR1 SGHTA, CDR2 FQGNSA. The CDR3 spells CASSLTDPSYNEQLF. The DNA for the CDR3 is TGTGCCAGCAGCTTAACGGACCCCTCCTACAATGAGCAGTTATTC.

Of note for this clonotype: Because the CDR3 is missing its conserved closing phenylalanine or tryptophan, this is likely a read error. Because the CDR3's place on the DNA is in doubt, the DNA is left out and the CDR3 is given as listed by TCRdb. V is TRBV7-9 and J is TRBJ2-7; the table calls TRBD2, which could not be checked here. The CDR3 length is 8 residues, termini included. CDR1 is SEHNR and CDR2 is FQNEAQ in the germline V gene (reference sequence). This CDR3 reads CASRPIAG.

The sample holds many counts of this clonotype. The V and J genes are TRBV2 and TRBJ1-5; TRBD1 matches at 8 bases. CDR3 size: 16 residues. CDR1 and CDR2 from the germline V gene are SNHLY and FYNNEI. V dropped 4 bases and J dropped 1; count of bases not matched to a gene: 6. The CDR3 DNA reads TGTGCCAGCAGTGGACAGGGGTCGATGAGCAATCAGCCCCAGCATTTT. Its translation: CASSGQGSMSNQPQHF.

The chain uses TRBV27 and TRBJ2-7, with 10 bases lining up with TRBD1. The CDR3 loop spans 15 amino acids. J lost 3 bases, V lost 10 bases, and 12 bases had no gene match. CDR1 is MNHEY and CDR2 is SMNVEV in the germline V gene (reference sequence). The CDR3 protein is CATLTVRDRGYEQYF. CDR3 DNA sequence: TGTGCCACCCTAACCGTCCGGGACAGGGGCTACGAGCAGTACTTC.

This clonotype was seen many times. The chain is built from TRBV7-2 and TRBJ1-5; no definite D call. This CDR3 is 14 amino acids long. From germline, CDR1 is SGHTA and CDR2 FQGNSA. Between the trimmed V and J ends, which lost 2 bases and 2 bases, there was a span of 7 bases. The CDR3 DNA sequence: TGTGCCAGCAGCTTAAGGGCAGGCAATCAGCCCCAGCATTTT. Its translation is CASSLRAGNQPQHF.

Regarding this clonotype: Just one base apart from a much larger clone, this may be a read error. J is TRBJ2-1 and V is TRBV4-1, with 11 bases identical to TRBD2. CDR1 MGHRA and CDR2 YSYEKL come from the germline V gene. This CDR3 region has 16 residues. Here the CDR3 DNA reads TGCGCCAGCGGCCAAGTGTTAGCTAGCGGGAGGACCGCGCAGTTCTTC. Protein: CASGQVLASGRTAQFF.

The chain recombines TRBV20-1 with TRBJ2-7; 9 nucleotides align to TRBD1. The CDR3 has 15 residues. The junction had 11 bases not matched to a gene; V was cut back by 6 bases and J by 2 bases. Per the germline V gene, CDR1 is DFQATT and CDR2 is SNEGSKA (reference sequence). The CDR3 region has the DNA TGCAGTGCCAGCACCAAGGGACAGGGTCCCTACGAGCAGTACTTC. It is translated as CSASTKGQGPYEQYF.

The chain links TRBV24-1 to TRBJ2-7; perhaps TRBD2 as D (6 bases). The CDR3 contains 14 residues. With 4 bases removed from V and 4 bases from J, the gap between germline ends came to 13 bases. Germline V gene lookup returns CDR1 KGHDR and CDR2 SFDVKD. The chain's CDR3 is CATSDPDGGYEQYF. The CDR3 coding sequence is TGTGCCACCAGTGACCCTGACGGGGGTTACGAGCAGTACTTC.

The CDR3 loop reads CSASSTQGAQPQHF. The CDR3 bases are TGCAGTGCCAGCAGCACACAGGGGGCCCAGCCCCAGCATTTT. V gene TRBV20-1 combines with J gene TRBJ1-5; TRBD1 matches at 9 bases. V lost 6 bases, J lost 7 bases, and 10 bases stayed unmatched. CDR3 length: 14 amino acids. The germline CDR1 and CDR2 sequences are DFQATT and SNEGSKA (reference sequence).

In its sample, this clonotype was seen many times. V usage is TRBV9 and J usage is TRBJ2-2; a weak D match, TRBD2 (5 bases). Germline V gene data show CDR1 as SGDLS and CDR2 as YYNGEE. This CDR3 is 19 amino acids long. V dropped 4 bases and J dropped 1 base, with 23 bases sitting between them. The CDR3 bases are TGTGCCAGCAGCTCTCCCCGTCAGCGGCGGAGAGAGAACACCGGGGAGCTGTTTTTT. Protein: CASSSPRQRRRENTGELFF.

Comments on this clonotype: One base away lies a much larger clone, so this may be a sequencing read error. The J gene is TRBJ2-3, the V gene TRBV9; weak D call: TRBD2 (6 bases). The CDR3 loop spans 15 amino acids. The germline V gene encodes CDR1 SGDLS and CDR2 YYNGEE. The CDR3 DNA reads TGTGCCAGCAGCGTAAGGGGAGGACGCCCAGATATGCAGTATTTT. Encoded protein: CASSVRGGRPDMQYF.

This clonotype was counted many times. The rearrangement links TRBV15 to TRBJ1-4; no firm D call. Germline-derived CDR1 and CDR2 are LNHNV and YYDKDF (reference sequence). This CDR3 has 14 amino acids. V shed 2 bases and J shed 2 bases, with 6 bases lying between them. The CDR3 spells CATSRPPTNEKLFF. The CDR3 bases are TGTGCCACCAGCAGACCGCCCACTAATGAAAAACTGTTTTTT.

V and J are TRBV19 and TRBJ1-3, with TRBD1 identical over 7 bases. V shed 4 bases and J 4 bases; nucleotides not matched to a gene: 4. CDR1 and CDR2 from the germline V gene are LNHDA and SQIVND (reference sequence). There are 14 residues in the CDR3. In nucleotides, the CDR3 is TGTGCCAGTAGTAGAGGGGGCCCCGGAAACACCATATATTTT. Translating it yields CASSRGGPGNTIYF. Full variable domain (rest looked up from reference TRBV19 and TRBJ1-3): DGGITQSPKYLFRKEGQNVTLSCEQNLNHDAMYWYRQDPGQGLRLIYYSQIVNDFQKGDIAEGYSVSREKKESFPLTVTSAQKNPTAFYLCASSRGGPGNTIYFGEGSWLTVV.

This clonotype has ten or more counts. This chain connects TRBV25-1 to TRBJ1-1; 7 bases match TRBD1. CDR3 length: 15 residues. V lost 6 bases, J lost 5 bases, and 12 bases stayed unmatched. The germline V gene has CDR1 MGHDK and CDR2 SYGVNS. The CDR3 protein is CASSHIWAGGTEAFF. The CDR3 DNA sequence: TGTGCCAGCAGCCATATATGGGCAGGGGGAACTGAAGCTTTCTTT.

As regards this clonotype: A much larger clone sits a single nucleotide away, making a read error possible. The chain combines TRBV6-1 with TRBJ1-1; a possible D gene is TRBD1 (6 bases). CDR3 length equals 13 residues. The germline gives CDR1 MNHNS, CDR2 SASEGT. CDR3 sequence reads: CASKNRANTKAFF. DNA for the CDR3: TGTGCCAGCAAGAACAGGGCTAACACTAAAGCTTTCTTT.

The chain uses TRBV7-2 and TRBJ1-5; D unresolved. V lost 8 bases, J lost 1 base, and 6 bases lay in between. The germline V gene has CDR1 SGHTA and CDR2 FQGNSA. This CDR3 has 12 amino acids. CDR3 region: CASGSSNQPQHF. In nucleotides, the CDR3 is TGTGCCAGCGGATCAAGCAATCAGCCCCAGCATTTT.

The sample holds many counts of this clonotype. The chain recombines TRBV5-1 with TRBJ2-2; 11 bases align to TRBD2. The CDR3 sequence is 15 residues long. CDR1 and CDR2 (germline): SGHRS, YFSETQ. V lost 2 bases and J lost 5; bases outside the gene matches: 2. CDR3 nucleotide sequence: TGCGCCAGCAGCTTCTTAGCGGGAGGGACCGGGGAGCTGTTTTTT. The encoded protein is CASSFLAGGTGELFF.

This clonotype was seen many times. This chain connects TRBV5-1 to TRBJ2-2, with D perhaps TRBD1 (5 bases). Germline V lookup: CDR1 SGHRS, CDR2 YFSETQ. V dropped 1 base and J dropped 2 bases, with 15 bases sitting between them. The CDR3 runs 17 residues. The CDR3 region has the DNA TGCGCCAGCAGCTTGTTCGGAACACGGACAAACACCGGGGAGCTGTTTTTT. Translating gives CASSLFGTRTNTGELFF.

The chain carries TRBV29-1 and TRBJ2-3; no clear D gene. Deletions cut 7 bases from V and 3 bases from J, with 5 bases between. Per germline, CDR1 SQVTM and CDR2 ANQGSEA. This CDR3 region has 10 residues. This chain's CDR3 is CSASTDTQYF. CDR3 coding DNA: TGCAGCGCATCGACAGATACGCAGTATTTT.

The chain employs TRBV6-1 and TRBJ1-5; D remains unclear. The V end was cut by 6 bases, the J end by 0 bases, with 12 bases between. Germline V gene lookup returns CDR1 MNHNS and CDR2 SASEGT. This CDR3 is built from 15 residues. CDR3 nucleotides: TGTGCCAGCAGGGATGAGGCATATAGCAATCAGCCCCAGCATTTT. Encoded protein: CASRDEAYSNQPQHF.

With respect to this clonotype: One end of the junction does not line up with germline, which may come from a read error. This chain uses TRBV29-1 with TRBJ1-1, with D perhaps TRBD1 (5 bases). The CDR3 has 12 amino acids. In germline, CDR1 is SQVTM, CDR2 ANQGSEA. DNA for the CDR3: TGCAGCGTGGACAAGCCGAACACTGAGGCTTTCTTT. Translated: CSVDKPNTEAFF.

The V call is TRBV29-1, the J call TRBJ1-4; the D is unclear. The V and J ends lost 4 bases and 3 bases respectively, with 12 bases between them. The CDR3 consists of 14 residues. In germline, CDR1 is SQVTM, CDR2 ANQGSEA. The CDR3: CSVVGDGANEKLFF. CDR3 sequence (DNA): TGCAGCGTTGTCGGGGATGGGGCTAATGAAAAACTGTTTTTT.

This clonotype has more than one count but fewer than ten. The V gene is TRBV19, the J gene TRBJ2-1, with 12 bases fitting TRBD2. Trimming took 4 bases from V and 2 from J; bases not matched to a gene: 3. The CDR3 runs 16 residues. Germline lookup yields CDR1 LNHDA and CDR2 SQIVND (reference sequence). CDR3 residues: CASSRLAGGTYNEQFF. For the CDR3, the DNA is TGTGCCAGTAGTAGGCTAGCGGGAGGGACCTACAATGAGCAGTTCTTC.

The chain has TRBV9 and TRBJ1-1; no definite D call. This CDR3 region has 15 residues. Between the trimmed V and J ends, which lost 5 bases and 1 base, there was a span of 15 bases. Germline V gene sequence: CDR1 SGDLS, CDR2 YYNGEE. This CDR3 reads CASSDVGNSNTEAFF. Written as DNA, the CDR3 is TGTGCCAGCAGTGACGTGGGGAATTCGAACACTGAAGCTTTCTTT.

The chain combines TRBV7-9 with TRBJ1-1, with no clear D. The CDR3 covers 14 residues. Trimming took off 8 bases at V and 3 bases at J, with 16 bases between the two ends. In germline, CDR1 is SEHNR, CDR2 FQNEAQ (reference sequence). The CDR3 sequence: CASEGNRFYTEAFF. In DNA form, the CDR3 reads TGTGCCAGCGAAGGGAACCGATTCTACACTGAAGCTTTCTTT.

The chain employs TRBV7-9 and TRBJ1-6; 7 nucleotides line up with TRBD1. V lost 1 base and J lost 10; bases outside the gene matches: 7. This CDR3 comprises 15 residues. The germline gives CDR1 SEHNR, CDR2 FQNEAQ (reference sequence). The CDR3 loop reads CASSLEDRVHSPLHF. The CDR3 nucleotides read TGTGCCAGCAGCTTAGAAGACAGGGTTCACTCACCCCTCCACTTT. Together with reference TRBV7-9 and TRBJ1-6, the CDR3 gives the full variable domain: DTGVSQNPRHKITKRGQNVTFRCDPISEHNRLYWYRQTLGQGPEFLTYFQNEAQLEKSRLLSDRFSAERPKGSFSTLEIQRTEQGDSAMYLCASSLEDRVHSPLHFGNGTRLTVT.

Worth noting for this clonotype: At one end, the junction sequence differs from germline, possibly due to a read error. The chain employs TRBV11-2 and TRBJ2-7, with TRBD2 identical over 7 bases. The CDR3 covers 17 residues. Germline V gives CDR1 SGHAT, CDR2 FQNNGV. The CDR3 nucleotides are TGTGCCAGCAGCCTAGACGCTGACGGAGCGGGGCTATACGAGCAGTACTTC. It codes for CASSLDADGAGLYEQYF. Drawing the rest from reference TRBV11-2 and TRBJ2-7, the complete variable domain is EAGVAQSPRYKIIEKRQSVAFWCNPISGHATLYWYQQILGQGPKLLIQFQNNGVVDDSQLPKDRFSAERLKGVDSTLKIQPAKLEDSAVYLCASSLDADGAGLYEQYFGPGTRLTVT.